The clone carrying this T cell receptor beta chain was seen a handful of times. Its antigen remains unknown. The data derive from a study of T cells after yellow fever vaccination. Overall study: SMART-Seq v4 Ultra Low Input served to prepare low-cell-number fractions.

TCRdb itself ran the 5' RACE reads through MiXCR, one entry per CDR3 protein. The sample holds about 320,000 distinct CDR3 sequences, around 4.4% seen once. J lost 5 bases, V lost 0 bases, and 5 bases had no gene match. The CDR3 is 15 residues long. Per germline, CDR1 DFQATT and CDR2 SNEGSKA (reference sequence). Overall study results and limits: A secondary response was less intense yet reached its peak sooner, at day 5 versus 15.

V and J are TRBV20-1 and TRBJ2-1, with 9 bases identical to TRBD2. This TCR came from a young man who received the YFV17D yellow fever vaccine. The sequencing used PBMCs, collected 15 days after the yellow fever booster vaccination. The CDR3 coding sequence is TGCAGTGCTAGAGATAGACTAGCGGCCCACAATGAGCAGTTCTTC. This gives the protein CSARDRLAAHNEQFF.